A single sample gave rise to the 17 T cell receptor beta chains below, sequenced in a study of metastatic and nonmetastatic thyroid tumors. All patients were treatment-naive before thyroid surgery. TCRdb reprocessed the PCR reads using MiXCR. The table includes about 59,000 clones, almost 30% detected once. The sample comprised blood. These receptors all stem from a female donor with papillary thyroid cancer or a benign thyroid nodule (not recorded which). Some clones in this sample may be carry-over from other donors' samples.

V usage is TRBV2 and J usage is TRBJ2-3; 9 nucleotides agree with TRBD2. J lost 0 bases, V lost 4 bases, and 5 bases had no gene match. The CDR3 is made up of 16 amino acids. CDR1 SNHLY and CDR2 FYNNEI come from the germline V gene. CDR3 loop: CASSGLAGFSTDTQYF. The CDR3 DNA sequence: TGTGCCAGCAGTGGTCTAGCGGGGTTTAGCACAGATACGCAGTATTTT. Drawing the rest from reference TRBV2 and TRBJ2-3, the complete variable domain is EPEVTQTPSHQVTQMGQEVILRCVPISNHLYFYWYRQILGQKVEFLVSFYNNEISEKSEIFDDQFSVERPDGSNFTLKIRSTKLEDSAMYFCASSGLAGFSTDTQYFGPGTRLTVL.

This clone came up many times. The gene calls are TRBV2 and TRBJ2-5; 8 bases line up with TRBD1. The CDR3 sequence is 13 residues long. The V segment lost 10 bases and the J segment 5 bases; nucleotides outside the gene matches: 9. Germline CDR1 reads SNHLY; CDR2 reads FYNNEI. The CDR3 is CATLRTGRETQYF. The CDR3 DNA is TGTGCCACCCTCAGGACAGGGAGGGAGACCCAGTACTTC.

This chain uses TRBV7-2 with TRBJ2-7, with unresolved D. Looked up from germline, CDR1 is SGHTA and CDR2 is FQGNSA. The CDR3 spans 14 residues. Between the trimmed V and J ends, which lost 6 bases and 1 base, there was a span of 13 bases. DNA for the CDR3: TGTGCCAGCAGTTTTGGACGAGCATCCTACGAGCAGTACTTC. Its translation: CASSFGRASYEQYF.

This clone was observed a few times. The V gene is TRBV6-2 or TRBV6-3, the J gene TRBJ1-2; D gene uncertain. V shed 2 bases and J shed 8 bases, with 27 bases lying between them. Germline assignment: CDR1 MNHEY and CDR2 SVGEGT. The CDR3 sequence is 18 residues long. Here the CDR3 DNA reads TGTGCCAGCAGTTACCTAAGGGCGTCGGGGAGTGCGAGTAACGGCTACACCTTC. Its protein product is CASSYLRASGSASNGYTF.

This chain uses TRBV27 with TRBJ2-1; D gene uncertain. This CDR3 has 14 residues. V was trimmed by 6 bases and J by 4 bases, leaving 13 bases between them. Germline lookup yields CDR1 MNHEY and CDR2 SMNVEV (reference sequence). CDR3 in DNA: TGTGCCAGCAGACCCCTAACTCAATACAATGAGCAGTTCTTC. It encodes CASRPLTQYNEQFF.

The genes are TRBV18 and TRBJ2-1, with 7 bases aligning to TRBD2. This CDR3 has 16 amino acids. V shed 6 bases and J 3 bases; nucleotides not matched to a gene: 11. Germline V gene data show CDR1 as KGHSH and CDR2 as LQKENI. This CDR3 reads CASSLLRLAGYNEQFF. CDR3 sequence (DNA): TGTGCCAGCTCCCTACTCAGACTAGCAGGCTACAATGAGCAGTTCTTC.

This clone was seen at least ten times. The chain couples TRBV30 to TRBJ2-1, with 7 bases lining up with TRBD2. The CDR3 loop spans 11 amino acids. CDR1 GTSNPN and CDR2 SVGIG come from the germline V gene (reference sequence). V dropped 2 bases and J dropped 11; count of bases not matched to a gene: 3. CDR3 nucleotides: TGTGCCTGGAGTAGCGGGAAAAAGCAGTTCTTC. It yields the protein CAWSSGKKQFF.

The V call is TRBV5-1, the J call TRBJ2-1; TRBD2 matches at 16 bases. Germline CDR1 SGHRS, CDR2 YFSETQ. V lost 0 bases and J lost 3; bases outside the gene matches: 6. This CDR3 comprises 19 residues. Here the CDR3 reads CASSLAGTSGRALYNEQFF. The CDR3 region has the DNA TGCGCCAGCAGCTTGGCCGGGACTAGCGGGAGGGCCCTCTACAATGAGCAGTTCTTC.

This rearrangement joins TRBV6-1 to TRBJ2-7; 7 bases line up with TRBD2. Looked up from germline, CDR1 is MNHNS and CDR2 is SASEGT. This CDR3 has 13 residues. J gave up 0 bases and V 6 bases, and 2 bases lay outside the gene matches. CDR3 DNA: TGTGCCAGCAGGCGGACTAGCTCCTACGAGCAGTACTTC. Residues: CASRRTSSYEQYF.

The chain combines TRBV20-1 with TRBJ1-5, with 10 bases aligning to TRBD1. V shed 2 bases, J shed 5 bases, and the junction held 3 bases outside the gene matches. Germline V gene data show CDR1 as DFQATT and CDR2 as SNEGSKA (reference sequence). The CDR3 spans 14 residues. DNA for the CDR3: TGCAGTGCTAGAAGGGACAGGGGATATCAGCCCCAGCATTTT. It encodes CSARRDRGYQPQHF.

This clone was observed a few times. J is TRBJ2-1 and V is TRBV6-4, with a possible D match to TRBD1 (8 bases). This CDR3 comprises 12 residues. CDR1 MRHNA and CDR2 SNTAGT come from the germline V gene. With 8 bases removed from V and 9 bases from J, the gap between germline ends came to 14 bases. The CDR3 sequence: CASSTGEGEQFF. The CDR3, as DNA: TGTGCCAGCTCGACAGGGGAGGGTGAGCAGTTCTTC.

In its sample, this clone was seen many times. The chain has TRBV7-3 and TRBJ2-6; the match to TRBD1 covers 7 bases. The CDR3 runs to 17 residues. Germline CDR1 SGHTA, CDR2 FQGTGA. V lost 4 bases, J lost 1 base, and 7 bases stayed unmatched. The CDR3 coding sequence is TGTGCCAGCAGCTCGAGGGACAGTACTTCTGGGGCCAACGTCCTGACTTTC. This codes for CASSSRDSTSGANVLTF.

For the CDR3, the DNA is TGTGCCTGGACCCATGGAGGGGGAGCCACAGATACGCAGTATTTT. Its translation: CAWTHGGGATDTQYF. The rearrangement joins TRBV30 to TRBJ2-3, with D perhaps given as TRBD1 or TRBD2 (6 bases each). V was clipped by 4 bases and J by 2 bases, with 16 bases between them. Looked up from germline, CDR1 is GTSNPN and CDR2 is SVGIG (reference sequence). The CDR3 is 15 amino acids.

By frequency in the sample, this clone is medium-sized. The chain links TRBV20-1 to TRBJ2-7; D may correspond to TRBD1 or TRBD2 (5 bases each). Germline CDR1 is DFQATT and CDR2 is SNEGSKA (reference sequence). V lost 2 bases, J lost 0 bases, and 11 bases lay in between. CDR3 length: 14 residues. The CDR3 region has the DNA TGCAGTGCTAGACAAGGGACCAACTCCTACGAGCAGTACTTC. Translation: CSARQGTNSYEQYF.

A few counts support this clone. The CDR3 loop reads CASSDGVASNEQFF. CDR3 in DNA: TGTGCCAGCAGTGACGGAGTAGCATCCAATGAGCAGTTCTTC. This rearrangement joins TRBV6-4 to TRBJ2-1; no clear D gene. CDR3 length equals 14 residues. The germline CDR1 and CDR2 sequences are MRHNA and SNTAGT. V lost 2 bases, J lost 6 bases, and 11 bases lay in between.

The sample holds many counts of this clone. The CDR3 DNA follows: TGTGCCAGCAGCCTGGCCGGGACAGCAAATGAAAAACTGTTTTTT. It codes for CASSLAGTANEKLFF. The genes are TRBV7-6 and TRBJ1-4; TRBD1 agrees at 7 bases. The length of the CDR3 is 15 residues. V lost 5 bases, J lost 5 bases, and 8 bases stayed unmatched. Germline CDR1 is SGHVS and CDR2 is FNYEAQ. Together with reference TRBV7-6 and TRBJ1-4, the CDR3 gives the full variable domain: GAGVSQSPRYKVTKRGQDVALRCDPISGHVSLYWYRQALGQGPEFLTYFNYEAQQDKSGLPNDRFSAERPEGSISTLTIQRTEQRDSAMYRCASSLAGTANEKLFFGSGTQLSVL.

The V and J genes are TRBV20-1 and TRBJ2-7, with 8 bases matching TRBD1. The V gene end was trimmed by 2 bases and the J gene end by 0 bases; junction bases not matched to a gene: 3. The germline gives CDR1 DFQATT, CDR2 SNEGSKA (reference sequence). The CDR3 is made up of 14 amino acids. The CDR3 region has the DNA TGCAGTGCTAGAAGACAGGGGAGCTCCTACGAGCAGTACTTC. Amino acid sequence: CSARRQGSSYEQYF.